This T cell receptor (beta chain) originates from a study of OX40 agonist ivuxolimab in advanced cancers. This clone appeared once. The CDR3 totals 15 residues. Germline V gene lookup returns CDR1 MNHEY and CDR2 SVGAGI. The germline V and J ends were trimmed by 0 bases and 6 bases, with 11 bases remaining between them. Sequenced by immunoSEQ multiplex PCR; TCRdb stores in-frame clones only, minus some. The data contain fewer than 90,000 clones, about 91% of them singletons. The receptor was isolated from an adult with an advanced solid tumor such as melanoma, head and neck, liver or kidney cancer. The source was CD4+ or CD8+ T cells sorted from blood, collected in a trial of the OX40 agonist ivuxolimab. The V and J genes are TRBV6-5 and TRBJ2-2; D remains unclear. The CDR3 spells CASSYSISPAGELFF. The CDR3 DNA reads TGTGCCAGCAGTTACTCCATCTCGCCGGCCGGGGAGCTGTTTTTT.